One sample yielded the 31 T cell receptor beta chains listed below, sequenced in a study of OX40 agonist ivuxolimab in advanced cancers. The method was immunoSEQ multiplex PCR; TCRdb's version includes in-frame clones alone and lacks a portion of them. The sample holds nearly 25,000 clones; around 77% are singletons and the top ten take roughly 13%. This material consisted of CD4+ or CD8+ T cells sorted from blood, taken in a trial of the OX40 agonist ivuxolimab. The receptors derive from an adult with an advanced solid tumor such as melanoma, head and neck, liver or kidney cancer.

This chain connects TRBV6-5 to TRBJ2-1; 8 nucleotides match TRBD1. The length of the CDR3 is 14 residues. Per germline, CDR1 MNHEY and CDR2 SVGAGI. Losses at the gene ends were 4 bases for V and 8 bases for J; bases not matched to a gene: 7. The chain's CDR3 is CASSFGQGEYEQFF. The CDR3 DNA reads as TGTGCCAGCAGTTTTGGACAGGGCGAGTATGAGCAGTTCTTC.

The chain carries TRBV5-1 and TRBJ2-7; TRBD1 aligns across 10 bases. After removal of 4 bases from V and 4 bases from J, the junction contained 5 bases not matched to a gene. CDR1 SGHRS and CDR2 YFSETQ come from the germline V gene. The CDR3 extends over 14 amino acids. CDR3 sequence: CASSAGQGKYEQYF. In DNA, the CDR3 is TGCGCCAGCAGCGCGGGACAGGGGAAGTACGAGCAGTACTTC.

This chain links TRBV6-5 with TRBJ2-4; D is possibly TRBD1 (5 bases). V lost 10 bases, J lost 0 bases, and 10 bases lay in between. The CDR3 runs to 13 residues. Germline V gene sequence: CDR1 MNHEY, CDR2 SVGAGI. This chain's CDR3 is CATSGLAKNIQYF. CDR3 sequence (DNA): TGTGCCACCTCAGGGTTAGCCAAAAACATTCAGTACTTC.

CDR3 coding DNA: TGTGCCAGCACCTCGACAGGGGGGGCCTACGAGCAGTACTTC. Its protein is CASTSTGGAYEQYF. The chain links TRBV6-5 to TRBJ2-7, with TRBD1 matching over 9 bases. CDR1 is MNHEY, CDR2 SVGAGI, per germline. The CDR3 length is 14 residues. V lost 7 bases, J lost 2 bases, and 6 bases stayed unmatched.

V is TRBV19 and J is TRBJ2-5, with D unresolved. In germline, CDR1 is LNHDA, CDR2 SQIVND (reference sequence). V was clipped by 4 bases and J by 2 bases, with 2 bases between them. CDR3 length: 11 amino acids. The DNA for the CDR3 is TGTGCCAGTAGTAAACAAGAGACCCAGTACTTC. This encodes CASSKQETQYF.

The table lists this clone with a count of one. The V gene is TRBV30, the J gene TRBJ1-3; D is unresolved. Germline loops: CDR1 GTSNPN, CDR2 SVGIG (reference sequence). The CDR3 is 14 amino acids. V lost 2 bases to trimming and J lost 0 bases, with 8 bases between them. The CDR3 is CAWSTDGSGNTIYF. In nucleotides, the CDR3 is TGTGCCTGGAGTACCGATGGCTCTGGAAACACCATATATTTT.

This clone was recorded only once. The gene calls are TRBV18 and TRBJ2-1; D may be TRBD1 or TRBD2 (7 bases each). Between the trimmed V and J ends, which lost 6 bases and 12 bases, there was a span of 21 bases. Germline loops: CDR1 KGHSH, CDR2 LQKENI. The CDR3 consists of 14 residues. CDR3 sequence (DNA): TGTGCCAGCTCGCCCCAGGGGGGGTCCATATGGCAGTTCTTC. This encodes CASSPQGGSIWQFF.

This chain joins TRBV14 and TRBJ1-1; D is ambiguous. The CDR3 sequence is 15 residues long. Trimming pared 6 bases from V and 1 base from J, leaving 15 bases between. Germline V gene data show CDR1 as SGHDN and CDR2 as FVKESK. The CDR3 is CASRPGRIKNTEAFF. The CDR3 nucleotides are TGTGCCAGCAGACCCGGACGGATTAAGAACACTGAAGCTTTCTTT. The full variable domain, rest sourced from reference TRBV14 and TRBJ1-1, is EAGVTQFPSHSVIEKGQTVTLRCDPISGHDNLYWYRRVMGKEIKFLLHFVKESKQDESGMPNNRFLAERTGGTYSTLKVQPAELEDSGVYFCASRPGRIKNTEAFFGQGTRLTVV.

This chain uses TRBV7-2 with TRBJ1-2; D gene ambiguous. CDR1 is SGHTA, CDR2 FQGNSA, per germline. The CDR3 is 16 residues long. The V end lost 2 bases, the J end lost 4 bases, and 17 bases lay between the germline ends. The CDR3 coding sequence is TGTGCCAGCAGCTTAATAAATTCCCGGTCGGGCTATGGCTACACCTTC. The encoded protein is CASSLINSRSGYGYTF.

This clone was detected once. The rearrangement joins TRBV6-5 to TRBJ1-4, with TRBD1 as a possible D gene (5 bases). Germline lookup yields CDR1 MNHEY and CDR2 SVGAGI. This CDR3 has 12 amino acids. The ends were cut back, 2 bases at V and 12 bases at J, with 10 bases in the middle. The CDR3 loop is CASSYDGTELFF. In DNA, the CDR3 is TGTGCCAGCAGTTACGACGGGACGGAACTGTTTTTT.

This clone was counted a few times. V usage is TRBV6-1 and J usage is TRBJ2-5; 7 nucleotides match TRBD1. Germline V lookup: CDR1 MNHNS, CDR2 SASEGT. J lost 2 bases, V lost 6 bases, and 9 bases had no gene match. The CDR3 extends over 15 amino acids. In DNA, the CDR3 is TGTGCCAGCAGCCACGGGGACAGAAATCAAGAGACCCAGTACTTC. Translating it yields CASSHGDRNQETQYF.

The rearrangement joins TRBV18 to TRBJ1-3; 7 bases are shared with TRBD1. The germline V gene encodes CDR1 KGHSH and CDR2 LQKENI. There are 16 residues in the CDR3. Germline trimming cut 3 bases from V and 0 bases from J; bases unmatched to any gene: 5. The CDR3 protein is CASSPGQVNSGNTIYF. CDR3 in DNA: TGTGCCAGCTCACCTGGACAGGTTAACTCTGGAAACACCATATATTTT.

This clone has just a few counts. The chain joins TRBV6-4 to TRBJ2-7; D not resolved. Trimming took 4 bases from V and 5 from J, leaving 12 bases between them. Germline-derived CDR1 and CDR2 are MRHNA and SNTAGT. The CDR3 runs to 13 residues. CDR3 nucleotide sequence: TGTGCCAGCAGTGCGGCCCCGGGCCACGAGCAGTACTTC. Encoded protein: CASSAAPGHEQYF.

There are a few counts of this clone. This chain's CDR3 is CASQNGQTNSPIQYF. CDR3 nucleotide sequence: TGTGCCAGCCAGAACGGACAGACCAATTCACCGATTCAGTACTTC. V and J are TRBV6-1 and TRBJ2-4; the D gene is possibly TRBD1 (6 bases). Trimming pared 8 bases from V and 10 bases from J, leaving 24 bases between. CDR1 is MNHNS and CDR2 is SASEGT in the germline V gene. This CDR3 is 15 amino acids long.

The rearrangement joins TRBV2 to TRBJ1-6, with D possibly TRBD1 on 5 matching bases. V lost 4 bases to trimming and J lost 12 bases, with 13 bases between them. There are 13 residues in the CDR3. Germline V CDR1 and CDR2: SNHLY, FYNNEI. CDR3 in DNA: TGTGCCAGCAGTGGGGACCGGACTGAACCCCTCCACTTT. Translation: CASSGDRTEPLHF.

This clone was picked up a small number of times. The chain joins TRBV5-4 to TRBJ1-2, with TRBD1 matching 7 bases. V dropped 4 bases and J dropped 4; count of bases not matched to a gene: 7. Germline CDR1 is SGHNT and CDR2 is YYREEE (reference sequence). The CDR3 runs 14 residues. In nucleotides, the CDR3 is TGTGCCAGCAGCCCCCAGGGGGGTAGCTATGGCTACACCTTC. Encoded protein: CASSPQGGSYGYTF.

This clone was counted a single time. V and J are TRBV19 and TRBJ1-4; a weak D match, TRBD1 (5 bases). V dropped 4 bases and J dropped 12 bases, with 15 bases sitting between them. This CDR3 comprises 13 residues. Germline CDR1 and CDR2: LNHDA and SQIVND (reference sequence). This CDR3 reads CASSTPVRGELFF. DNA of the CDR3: TGTGCCAGTAGTACCCCGGTCCGGGGGGAACTGTTTTTT.

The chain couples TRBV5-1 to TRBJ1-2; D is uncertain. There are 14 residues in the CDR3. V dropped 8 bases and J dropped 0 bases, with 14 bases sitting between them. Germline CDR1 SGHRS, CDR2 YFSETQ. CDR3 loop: CASRKAEANYGYTF. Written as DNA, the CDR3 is TGCGCCAGTCGCAAGGCGGAAGCTAACTATGGCTACACCTTC.

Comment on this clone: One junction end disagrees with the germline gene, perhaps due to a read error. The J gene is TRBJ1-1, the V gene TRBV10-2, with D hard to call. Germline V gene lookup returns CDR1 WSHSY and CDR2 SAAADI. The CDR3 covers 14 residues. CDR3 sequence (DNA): TGCGCCAGCAGTGAGTCTGGTAGCCCAATCCCCACCTCCTTT. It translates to CASSESGSPIPTSF.

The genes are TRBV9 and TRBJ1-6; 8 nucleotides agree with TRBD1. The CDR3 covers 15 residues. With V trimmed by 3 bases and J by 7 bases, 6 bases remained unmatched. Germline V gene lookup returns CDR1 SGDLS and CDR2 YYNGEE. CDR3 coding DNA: TGTGCCAGCAGCGCCAGGGGACAGGAAAATTCACCCCTCCACTTT. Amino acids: CASSARGQENSPLHF.

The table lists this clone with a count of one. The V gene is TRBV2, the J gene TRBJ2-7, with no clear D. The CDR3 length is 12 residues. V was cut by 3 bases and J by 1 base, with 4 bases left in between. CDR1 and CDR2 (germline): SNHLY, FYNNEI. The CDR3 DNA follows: TGTGCCAGCAGTGACATATCCTACGAGCAGTACTTC. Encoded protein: CASSDISYEQYF.

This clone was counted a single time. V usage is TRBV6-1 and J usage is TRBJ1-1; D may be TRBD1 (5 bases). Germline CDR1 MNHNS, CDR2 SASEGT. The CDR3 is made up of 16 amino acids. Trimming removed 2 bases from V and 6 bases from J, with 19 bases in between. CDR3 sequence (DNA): TGTGCCAGCAGTGAATGGGGGGGAGGGCGCGGAGCTGAAGCTTTCTTT. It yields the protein CASSEWGGGRGAEAFF.

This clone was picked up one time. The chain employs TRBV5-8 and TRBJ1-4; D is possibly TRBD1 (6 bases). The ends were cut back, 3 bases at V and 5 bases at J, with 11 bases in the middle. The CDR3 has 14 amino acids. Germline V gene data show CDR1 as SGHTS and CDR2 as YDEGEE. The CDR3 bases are TGTGCCAGCAGCTCTGGACAGAACAATGAAAAACTGTTTTTT. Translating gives CASSSGQNNEKLFF.

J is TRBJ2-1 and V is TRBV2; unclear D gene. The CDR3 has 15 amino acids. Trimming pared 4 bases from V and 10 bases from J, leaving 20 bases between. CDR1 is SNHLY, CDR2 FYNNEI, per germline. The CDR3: CASSGGALLMEEQFF. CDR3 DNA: TGTGCCAGCAGTGGAGGAGCTTTACTTATGGAAGAGCAGTTCTTC.

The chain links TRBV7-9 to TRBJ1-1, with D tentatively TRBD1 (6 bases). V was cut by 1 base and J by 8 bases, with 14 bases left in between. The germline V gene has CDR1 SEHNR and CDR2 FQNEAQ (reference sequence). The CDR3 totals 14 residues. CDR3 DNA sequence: TGTGCCAGCAGCTTAGGGCTGGGGCAGGGGGAAGCTTTCTTT. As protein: CASSLGLGQGEAFF.

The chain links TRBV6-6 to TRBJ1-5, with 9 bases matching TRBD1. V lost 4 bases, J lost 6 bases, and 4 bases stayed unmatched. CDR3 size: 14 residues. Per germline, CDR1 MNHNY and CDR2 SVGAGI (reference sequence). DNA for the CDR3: TGTGCCAGCAGTTCGGGACAGGGCCCTCAGCCCCAGCATTTT. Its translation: CASSSGQGPQPQHF.

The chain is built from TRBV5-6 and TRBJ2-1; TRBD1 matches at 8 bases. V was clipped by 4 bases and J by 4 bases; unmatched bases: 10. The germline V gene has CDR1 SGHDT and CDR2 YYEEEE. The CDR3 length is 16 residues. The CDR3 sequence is CASSPAGGAQYNEQFF. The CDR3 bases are TGTGCCAGCAGCCCAGCAGGGGGCGCGCAGTACAATGAGCAGTTCTTC.

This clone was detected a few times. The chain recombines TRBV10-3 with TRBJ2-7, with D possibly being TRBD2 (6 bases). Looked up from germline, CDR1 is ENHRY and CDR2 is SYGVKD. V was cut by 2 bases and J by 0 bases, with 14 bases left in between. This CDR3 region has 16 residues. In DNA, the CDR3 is TGTGCCATCAGTGAGGTTGCGGGAAGGAGCTCCTACGAGCAGTACTTC. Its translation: CAISEVAGRSSYEQYF.

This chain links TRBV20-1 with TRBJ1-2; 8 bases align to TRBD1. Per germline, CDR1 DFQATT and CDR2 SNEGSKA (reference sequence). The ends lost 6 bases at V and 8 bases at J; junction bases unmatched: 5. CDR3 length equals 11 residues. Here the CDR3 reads CSARQGQGYTF. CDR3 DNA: TGCAGTGCCAGACAGGGGCAAGGCTACACCTTC.

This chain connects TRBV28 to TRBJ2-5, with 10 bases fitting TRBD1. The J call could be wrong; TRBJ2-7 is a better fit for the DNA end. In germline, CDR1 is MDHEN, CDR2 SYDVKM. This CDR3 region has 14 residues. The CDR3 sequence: CASRNDRGPYEQYF. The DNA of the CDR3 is TGTGCCAGCAGAAATGACAGGGGGCCCTACGAGCAGTACTTC.

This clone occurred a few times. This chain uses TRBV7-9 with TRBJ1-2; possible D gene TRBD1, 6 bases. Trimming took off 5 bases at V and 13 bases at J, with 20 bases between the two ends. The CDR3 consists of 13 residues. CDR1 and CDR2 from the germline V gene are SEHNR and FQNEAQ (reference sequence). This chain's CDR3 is CASSRQARAEGTF. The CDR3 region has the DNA TGTGCCAGCAGCCGACAGGCCCGGGCGGAGGGCACCTTC.